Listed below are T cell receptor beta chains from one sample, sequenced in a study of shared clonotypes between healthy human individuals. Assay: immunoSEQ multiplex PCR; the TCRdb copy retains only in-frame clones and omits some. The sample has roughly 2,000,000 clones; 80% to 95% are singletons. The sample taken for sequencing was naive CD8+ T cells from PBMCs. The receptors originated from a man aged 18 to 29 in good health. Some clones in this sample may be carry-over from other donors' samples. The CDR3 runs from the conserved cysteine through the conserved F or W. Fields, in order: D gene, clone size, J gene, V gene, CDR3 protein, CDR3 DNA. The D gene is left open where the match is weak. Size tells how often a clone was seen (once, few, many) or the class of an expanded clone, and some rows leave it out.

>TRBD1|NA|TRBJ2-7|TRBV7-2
CASSQGGTGSNYEQYF
TGTGCCAGCAGCCAGGGGGGGACAGGGTCGAACTACGAGCAGTACTTC
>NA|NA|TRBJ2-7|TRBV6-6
CASSYSGSYEQYF
TGTGCCAGCAGTTACTCGGGCAGTTACGAGCAGTACTTC
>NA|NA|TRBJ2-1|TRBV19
CASQDLGGYNEQFF
TGTGCCAGCCAGGACCTCGGGGGATACAATGAGCAGTTCTTC
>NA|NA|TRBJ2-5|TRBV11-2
CASSLAPVLETQYF
TGTGCCAGCAGCTTAGCACCAGTTTTGGAGACCCAGTACTTC
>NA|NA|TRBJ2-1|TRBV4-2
CASSQVLDNEQFF
TGTGCCAGCAGCCAAGTGCTGGACAATGAGCAGTTCTTC
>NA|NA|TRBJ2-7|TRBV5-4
CASSPGGLYEQYF
TGTGCCAGCAGCCCCGGTGGGCTTTACGAGCAGTACTTC
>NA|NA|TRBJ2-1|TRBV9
CASSEPRIQPRNEQFF
TGTGCCAGCAGCGAACCCAGGATTCAGCCGCGCAATGAGCAGTTCTTC
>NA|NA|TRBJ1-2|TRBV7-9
CASVLWRSSGGYTF
TGTGCCAGCGTATTGTGGCGGTCGTCCGGTGGCTACACCTTC
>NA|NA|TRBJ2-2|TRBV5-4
CASSRGAGNTGELFF
TGTGCCAGCAGCCGCGGGGCCGGCAACACCGGGGAGCTGTTTTTT
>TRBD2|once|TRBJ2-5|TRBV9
CASSVFLAGGKETQYF
TGTGCCAGCAGCGTATTTCTAGCGGGAGGTAAAGAGACCCAGTACTTC
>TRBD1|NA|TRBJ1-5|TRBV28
CASSLTGLNSNQPQHF
TGTGCCAGCAGCTTGACAGGGCTGAATAGCAATCAGCCCCAGCATTTT
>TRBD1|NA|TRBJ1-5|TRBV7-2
CASSLEGAGYGQWPQHF
TGTGCCAGCAGCTTAGAGGGGGCCGGTTATGGCCAATGGCCCCAGCATTTT
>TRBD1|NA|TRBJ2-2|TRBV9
CASSVVGGIDTGELFF
TGTGCCAGCAGCGTAGTAGGGGGCATAGACACCGGGGAGCTGTTTTTT
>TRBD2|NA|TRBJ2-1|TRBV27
CASSPSAGVNYNEQFF
TGTGCCAGCAGTCCCTCAGCGGGAGTTAACTACAATGAGCAGTTCTTC
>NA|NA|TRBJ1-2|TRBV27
CASSPTLTGGNGYTF
TGTGCCAGCAGCCCTACCTTGACAGGCGGAAATGGCTACACCTTC
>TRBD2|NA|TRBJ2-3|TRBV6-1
CASSEPTSGTRTDTQYF
TGTGCCAGCAGTGAGCCGACTAGCGGGACGCGCACAGATACGCAGTATTTT
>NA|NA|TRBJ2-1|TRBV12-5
CASGKGVTYNEQFF
TGTGCTAGTGGCAAGGGGGTGACCTACAATGAGCAGTTCTTC
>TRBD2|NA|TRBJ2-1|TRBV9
CASSASGRASLSEQFF
TGTGCCAGCAGCGCTAGCGGGAGGGCCTCCCTGAGTGAGCAGTTCTTC
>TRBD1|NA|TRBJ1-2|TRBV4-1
CASSQVGGWVGYTF
TGCGCCAGCAGCCAAGTAGGGGGCTGGGTTGGCTACACCTTC
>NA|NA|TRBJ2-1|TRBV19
CASSSGPEQFF
TGTGCCAGTAGTTCGGGTCCTGAGCAGTTCTTC
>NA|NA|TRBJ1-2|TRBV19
CASSYIENYGYTF
TGTGCCAGTAGCTACATAGAGAACTATGGCTACACCTTC
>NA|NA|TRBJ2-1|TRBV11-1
CASSHTQGGNEQFF
TGTGCCAGCAGTCATACACAGGGGGGGAATGAGCAGTTCTTC
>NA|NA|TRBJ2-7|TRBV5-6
CASSLASQAISYEQYF
TGTGCCAGCAGCTTGGCGTCCCAGGCGATTTCCTACGAGCAGTACTTC
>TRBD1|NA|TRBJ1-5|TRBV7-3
CASSPTGDQPQHF
TGTGCCAGCAGCCCTACAGGGGATCAGCCCCAGCATTTT
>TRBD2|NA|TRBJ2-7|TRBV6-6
CASSYSGTSGSYEQYF
TGTGCCAGCAGTTACTCCGGGACTAGCGGGAGTTACGAGCAGTACTTC
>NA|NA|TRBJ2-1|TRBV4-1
CASSPSGAELYNEQFF
TGCGCCAGCAGCCCCTCGGGGGCGGAGCTTTACAATGAGCAGTTCTTC
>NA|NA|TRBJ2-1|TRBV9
CASRRMENNEQFF
TGTGCCAGCAGGAGGATGGAGAACAATGAGCAGTTCTTC
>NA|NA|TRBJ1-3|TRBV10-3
CAIALAGQRSGNTIYF
TGTGCCATCGCACTGGCCGGCCAACGCTCTGGAAACACCATATATTTT
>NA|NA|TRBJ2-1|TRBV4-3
CASSQEVWGQVGDYEQFF
TGCGCCAGCAGCCAAGAGGTGTGGGGCCAGGTGGGGGACTATGAGCAGTTCTTC
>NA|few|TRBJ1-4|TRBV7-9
CASSFDRHNEKLFF
TGTGCCAGCAGCTTCGACAGACATAATGAAAAACTGTTTTTT
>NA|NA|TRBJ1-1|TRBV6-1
CASSEARQNTEAFF
TGTGCCAGCAGTGAAGCTCGACAGAACACTGAAGCTTTCTTT
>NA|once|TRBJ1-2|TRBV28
CAGRAGRDYGYTF
TGTGCCGGGAGAGCGGGTCGCGACTATGGCTACACCTTC
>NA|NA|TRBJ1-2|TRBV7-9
CASSLAHPPTGYGYTF
TGTGCCAGCAGCTTAGCCCATCCCCCAACGGGCTATGGCTACACCTTC
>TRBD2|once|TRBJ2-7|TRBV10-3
CAISDSGTYEQYF
TGTGCCATCAGTGATAGCGGGACCTACGAGCAGTACTTC
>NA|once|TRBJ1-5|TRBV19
CASSPQRGYQPQHF
TGTGCCAGTAGTCCCCAACGGGGGTATCAGCCCCAGCATTTT
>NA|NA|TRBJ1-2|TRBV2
CARLQGNGYTF
TGTGCCAGACTACAGGGAAATGGCTACACCTTC
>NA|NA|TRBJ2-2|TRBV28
CASSRWGNTGELFF
TGTGCCAGCAGTCGATGGGGTAACACCGGGGAGCTGTTTTTT
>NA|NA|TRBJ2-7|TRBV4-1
CASSQITSGHHEQYF
TGCGCCAGCAGCCAGATCACCTCCGGGCATCACGAGCAGTACTTC
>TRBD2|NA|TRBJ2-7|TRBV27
CASSFLRLAGVDEQYF
TGTGCCAGCAGTTTCCTAAGACTAGCGGGAGTGGACGAGCAGTACTTC
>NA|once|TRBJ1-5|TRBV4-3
CASSQGRYSNQPQHF
TGCGCCAGCAGCCAAGGGCGGTATAGCAATCAGCCCCAGCATTTT
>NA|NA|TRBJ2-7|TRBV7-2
CASSLGGRAGEQYF
TGTGCCAGCAGCTTAGGGGGGCGCGCGGGAGAGCAGTACTTC
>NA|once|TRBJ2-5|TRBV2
CASSGVRDIQETQYF
TGTGCCAGCAGTGGGGTTCGGGACATCCAAGAGACCCAGTACTTC
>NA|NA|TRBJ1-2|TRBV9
CASSVSGTGGLSDYGYTF
TGTGCCAGCAGCGTTTCCGGGACGGGGGGGCTATCCGACTATGGCTACACCTTC
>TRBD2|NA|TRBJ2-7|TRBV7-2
CASSLASGLAGAHEQYF
TGTGCCAGCAGCTTAGCGAGCGGGCTAGCGGGAGCCCACGAGCAGTACTTC
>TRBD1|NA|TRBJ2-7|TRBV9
CASSPGDRVLEQYF
TGTGCCAGCAGCCCAGGGGACAGAGTCCTCGAGCAGTACTTC
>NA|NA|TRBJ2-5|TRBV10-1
CASSEDSEETQYF
TGCGCCAGCAGTGAAGACAGCGAGGAGACCCAGTACTTC
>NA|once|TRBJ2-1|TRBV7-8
CASRAGLSSYNEQFF
TGTGCCAGCAGGGCGGGCCTGAGCTCCTACAATGAGCAGTTCTTC
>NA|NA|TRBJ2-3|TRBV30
CAWSVQADTQYF
TGTGCCTGGAGTGTACAGGCAGATACGCAGTATTTT